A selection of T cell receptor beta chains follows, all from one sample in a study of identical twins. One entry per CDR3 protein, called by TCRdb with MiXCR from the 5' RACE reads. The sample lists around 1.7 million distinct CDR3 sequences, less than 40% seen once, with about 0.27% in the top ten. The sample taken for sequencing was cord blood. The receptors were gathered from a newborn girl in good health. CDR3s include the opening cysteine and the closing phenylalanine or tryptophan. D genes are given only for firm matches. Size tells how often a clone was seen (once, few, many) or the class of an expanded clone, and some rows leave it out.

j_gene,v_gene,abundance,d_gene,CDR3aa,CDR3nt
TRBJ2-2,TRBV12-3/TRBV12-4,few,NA,CASSVGLNTGELFF,TGTGCCAGCAGTGTTGGACTAAACACCGGGGAGCTGTTTTTT
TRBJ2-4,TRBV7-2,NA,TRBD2,CASSLLAGGMQNIQYF,TGTGCCAGCAGCTTACTAGCGGGGGGGATGCAAAACATTCAGTACTTC
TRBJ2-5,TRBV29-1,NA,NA,CSVLRGGGEQYF,TGCAGCGTTCTGCGGGGAGGGGGTGAGCAGTACTTC
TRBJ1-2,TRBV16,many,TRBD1,CASSRRGAYGYTF,TGTGCCAGCAGCCGCAGGGGGGCCTATGGCTACACCTTC
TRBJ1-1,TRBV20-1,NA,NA,CSASPTVLTEAFF,TGCAGTGCTAGCCCGACAGTGCTGACTGAAGCTTTCTTT
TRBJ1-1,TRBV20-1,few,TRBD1,CSARPRGLVNTEAFF,TGCAGTGCTAGACCCAGGGGGCTCGTGAACACTGAAGCTTTCTTT
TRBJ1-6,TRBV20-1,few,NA,CSASLIQALNSPLHF,TGCAGTGCTAGCCTCATACAGGCCCTTAATTCACCCCTCCACTTT
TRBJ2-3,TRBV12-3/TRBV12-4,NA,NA,CASSSGTRLYF,TGTGCCAGCAGTTCAGGCACTCGGCTGTATTTT
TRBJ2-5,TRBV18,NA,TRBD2,CASSPLAGVQETQYF,TGTGCCAGCTCACCACTAGCGGGAGTTCAAGAGACCCAGTACTTC
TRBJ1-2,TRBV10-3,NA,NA,CAIRESRTLYGYTF,TGTGCCATCAGAGAGTCGAGGACACTCTATGGCTACACCTTC
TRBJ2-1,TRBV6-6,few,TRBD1,CASSNQGVGEQFF,TGTGCCAGCAGCAACCAGGGGGTTGGGGAGCAGTTCTTC